The source of this TCR beta chain is a study of PD-L1 blockade in urothelial cancer. Study overall: Between 0 and 3 chemotherapy regimens preceded treatment for each patient. Blood was evaluated 3 weeks (second dose) and 6 weeks after therapy began. Median T cell yield from blood was roughly 140,000.

The CDR3 spans 16 residues. V gave up 5 bases and J gave up 3 bases, with 19 bases separating them. Germline values: CDR1 SEHNR, CDR2 FQNEAQ (reference sequence). Produced via immunoSEQ multiplex PCR; TCRdb's table is partial and in-frame only. The sample consists of tens of thousands of clones, more than 75% of them appearing once. Patients had locally advanced or metastatic urothelial carcinoma. This TCR came from a man in his forties or fifties with urothelial cancer. The chain employs TRBV7-9 and TRBJ1-1; TRBD1 might be the D (6 bases). Sequencing was performed on PBMCs, taken around atezolizumab (anti-PD-L1) treatment. CDR3 loop: CASSQRGGRRDTEAFF. The CDR3 nucleotides read TGTGCCAGCAGCCAACGGGGGGGGCGCCGGGACACTGAAGCTTTCTTT.